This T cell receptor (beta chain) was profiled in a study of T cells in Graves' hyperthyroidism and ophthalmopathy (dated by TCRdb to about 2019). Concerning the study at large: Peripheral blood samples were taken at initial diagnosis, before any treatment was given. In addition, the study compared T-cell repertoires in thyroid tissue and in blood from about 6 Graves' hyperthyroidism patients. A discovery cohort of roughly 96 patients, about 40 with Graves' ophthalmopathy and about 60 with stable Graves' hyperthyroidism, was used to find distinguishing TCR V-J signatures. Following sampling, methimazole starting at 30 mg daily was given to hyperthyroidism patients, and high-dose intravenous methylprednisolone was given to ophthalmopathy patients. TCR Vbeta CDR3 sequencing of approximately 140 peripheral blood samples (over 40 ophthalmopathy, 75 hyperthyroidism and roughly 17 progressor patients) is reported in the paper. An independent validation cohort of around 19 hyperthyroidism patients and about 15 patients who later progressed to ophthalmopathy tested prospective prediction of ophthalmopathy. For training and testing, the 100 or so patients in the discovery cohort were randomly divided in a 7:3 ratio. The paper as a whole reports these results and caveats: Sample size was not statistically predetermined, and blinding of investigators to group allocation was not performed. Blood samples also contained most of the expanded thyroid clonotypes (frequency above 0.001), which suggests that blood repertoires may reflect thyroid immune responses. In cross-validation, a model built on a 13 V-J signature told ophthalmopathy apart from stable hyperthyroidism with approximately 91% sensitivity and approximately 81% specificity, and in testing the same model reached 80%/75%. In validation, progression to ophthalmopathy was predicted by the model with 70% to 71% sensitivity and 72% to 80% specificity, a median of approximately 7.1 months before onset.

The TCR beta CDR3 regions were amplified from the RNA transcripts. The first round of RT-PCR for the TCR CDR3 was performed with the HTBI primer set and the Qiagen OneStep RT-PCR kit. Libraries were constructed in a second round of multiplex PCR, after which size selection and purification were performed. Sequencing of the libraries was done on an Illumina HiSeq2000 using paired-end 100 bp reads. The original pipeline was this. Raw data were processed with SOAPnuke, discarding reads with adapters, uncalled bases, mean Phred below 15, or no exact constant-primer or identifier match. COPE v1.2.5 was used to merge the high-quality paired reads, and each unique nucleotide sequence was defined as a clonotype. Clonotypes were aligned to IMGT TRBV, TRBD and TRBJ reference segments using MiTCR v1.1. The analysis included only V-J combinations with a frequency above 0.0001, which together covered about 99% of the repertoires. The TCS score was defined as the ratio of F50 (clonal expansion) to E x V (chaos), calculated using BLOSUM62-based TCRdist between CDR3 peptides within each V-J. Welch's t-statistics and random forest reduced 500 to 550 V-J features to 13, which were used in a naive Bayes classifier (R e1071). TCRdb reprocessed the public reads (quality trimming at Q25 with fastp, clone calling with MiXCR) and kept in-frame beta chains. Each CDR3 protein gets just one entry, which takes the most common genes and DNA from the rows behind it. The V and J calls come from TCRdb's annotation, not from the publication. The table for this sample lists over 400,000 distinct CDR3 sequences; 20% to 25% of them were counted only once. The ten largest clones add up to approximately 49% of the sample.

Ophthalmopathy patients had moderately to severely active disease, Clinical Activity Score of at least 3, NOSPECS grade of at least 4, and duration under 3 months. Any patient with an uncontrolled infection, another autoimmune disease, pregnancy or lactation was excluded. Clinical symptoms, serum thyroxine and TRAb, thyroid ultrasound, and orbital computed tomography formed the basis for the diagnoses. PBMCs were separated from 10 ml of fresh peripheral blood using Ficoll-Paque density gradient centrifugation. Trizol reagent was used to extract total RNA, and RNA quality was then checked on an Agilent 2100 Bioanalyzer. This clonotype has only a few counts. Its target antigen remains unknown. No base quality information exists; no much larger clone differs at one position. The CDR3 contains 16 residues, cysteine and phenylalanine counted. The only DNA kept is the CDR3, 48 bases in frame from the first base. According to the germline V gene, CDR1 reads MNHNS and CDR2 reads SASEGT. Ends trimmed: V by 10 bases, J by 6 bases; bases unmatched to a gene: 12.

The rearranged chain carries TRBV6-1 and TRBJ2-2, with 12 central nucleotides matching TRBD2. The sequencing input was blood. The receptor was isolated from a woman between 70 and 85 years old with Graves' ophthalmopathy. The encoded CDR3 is CATQARLAGGAGELFF. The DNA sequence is TGTGCCACCCAGGCGCGTCTAGCGGGAGGGGCCGGGGAGCTGTTTTTT.